This T cell receptor beta chain was obtained from a study of blood T cell repertoires in COVID-19. Study-level information: Acute-phase and convalescent COVID-19 samples originated in the United States, Italy and Spain. Sources were T cells, B-cell-depleted T cells, or PBMCs; the material itself was cDNA or gDNA.

CDR1 and CDR2 (germline): SGHRS, YFSETQ. J gave up 2 bases and V 5 bases, and 5 bases lay outside the gene matches. The CDR3 sequence is 14 residues long. Authors' analysis steps: Reference gene primer amplification gave estimated nucleated cell counts. The table came from immunoSEQ multiplex PCR; TCRdb's copy has only in-frame clones and leaves some out. V and J calls and clone size follow that table, whereas D and trimming were derived from the DNA. Of about 160,000 clones listed, 80% to 90% are singletons. This clone was picked up a small number of times. Additional DNA sequences in this sample encode the identical CDR3.

The sequencing input was peripheral blood. The sequence was obtained from a man aged 60 to 69 with acute or convalescent COVID-19. This chain connects TRBV5-1 to TRBJ2-7; 9 nucleotides line up with TRBD1. CDR3 in amino acids: CASRSGTGPYEQYF. The CDR3 nucleotides read TGCGCCAGCAGGTCCGGGACAGGGCCCTACGAGCAGTACTTC.